This T cell receptor (beta chain) was recovered during a study of blood T cell repertoires in COVID-19 (dated by TCRdb to the early 2020s). Some background on the complete study: Samples covering the acute and convalescent phases of COVID-19 were provided by collaborators in the United States, Italy and Spain. The material from the prospective study consisted of cDNA or gDNA derived from T cells, B-cell-depleted T cells, or PBMCs. Where available, HLA class I and class II types were obtained from metadata supplied by the sample provider rather than from assay-based typing. The dataset comprised deeply sampled blood TCRbeta repertoires from subjects exposed to, actively infected with, or recovered from COVID-19. The sample metadata nearly always contained a de-identified subject ID, COVID-19 status, age in years and sex. The repertoires were made available in a free public database intended to serve as a resource for research on the immune response to SARS-CoV-2. The samples were drawn from the first 160 participants of the ongoing ImmuneRACE study and from roughly 1,300 subjects provided by 6 global collaborators.

Points on this clone: It lacks a known antigen. No quality values exist for individual bases; no much larger clone is one base distant.

General conclusions and limits of the study: The quantity of clinical and demographic metadata differed by source and by participant and was supplied without curation.

Participants in the prospective study were enrolled through a virtual design, were aged about 18 to 100 years, and lived in roughly 26 United States geographic areas. Cohort assignment in the prospective study relied on participant-reported clinical history from a screening survey and a study questionnaire. Recovered participants in ImmuneRACE Cohort 3 were defined by two consecutive negative NP/OP PCR tests, clearance by a healthcare professional, or resolution of symptoms. Mobile phlebotomists in the prospective study collected whole blood, serum and a nasopharyngeal or oropharyngeal swab from every participant. Over a roughly 2-month period, participants in the prospective study had the option of providing additional blood draws and questionnaires. Before DNA extraction, blood samples from the prospective study were shipped at room temperature or frozen. The immunoSEQ Assay, a bias-controlled multiplex PCR, was used to amplify TCRbeta CDR3 regions from genomic DNA. In the authors' own workflow: The number of nucleated cells in each sample was estimated by amplification of reference gene primers within the assay. To quantify the absolute abundance of each unique TCRbeta CDR3 rearrangement, sequence reads were collapsed and filtered. For each sample, productive Simpson clonality was calculated as the square root of Simpson's diversity index over productive rearrangements. As stored in TCRdb, this immuneACCESS dataset retains in-frame rearrangements with V and J assigned. A fraction of the clones does not appear; measured against another copy, unresolved V genes explain less than half of the discrepancy, and the remainder lacks a known reason. D and trimming were read from the DNA, whereas the V and J calls and clone size are those reported in that table. In all, the sample holds about 170,000 clones, and around 91% of those were seen once. The ten biggest clones cover approximately 0.8% of the sample.

At the junction V is shortened by 3 bases and J by 8 bases, with 13 bases in between. The germline V gene provides CDR1 SQVTM and CDR2 ANQGSEA. CDR3 length: 12 amino acids, cysteine to phenylalanine. Solely the CDR3 DNA is kept, with 36 bases framed from the first base. Sequencing was carried out using PBMCs or T cells enriched from blood (not recorded which). The clonotype comes from a woman between 18 and 29 years old who had recovered from COVID-19. The chain employs TRBV29-1 and TRBJ1-2; the D gene cannot be named for sure. The sequenced DNA is TGCAGCGTTGACGTCGGGATTGGGGGCTACACCTTC. Its translation is CSVDVGIGGYTF.